This TCR beta chain derives from a study of T-cell reconstitution after alpha-beta-depleted transplantation in children. Study findings and constraints: Fresh T-cell production supplied most of the T-cell counts and diversity seen one year after transplant. After transplant, high TCRbeta diversity at day 60 in some patients arose from surviving recipient T cells and thymic progenitors. Approximately two months post-transplant, alpha-beta T cells reportedly originated from several hundred expanded graft clones.

This CDR3 contains 13 residues. Germline V CDR1 and CDR2: MNHEY, SVGAGI. The J segment lost 3 bases and the V segment lost 5 bases, leaving 4 bases of the junction unmatched. This clonotype was observed at least ten times. Its antigen is unidentified. The authors prepared the TCRbeta library with unique molecular identifiers. TCRdb used MiXCR to reprocess the PCR reads, holding one entry per CDR3 protein. The sample has thousands of distinct CDR3 sequences; around 15% are singletons. The clonotype comes from a patient aged 2-15 years who had a stem cell transplant for inherited bone marrow failure, so the T cells may come from the graft donor. The sample here was PBMCs, mostly from graft donor cells, taken 180 days after TCRalphabeta/CD19-depleted stem cell transplant. J is TRBJ2-7 and V is TRBV6-5; TRBD1 aligns across 7 bases. The CDR3, as DNA: TGTGCCAGCAGTCCTTACAGGGGCTACGAGCAGTACTTC. This encodes CASSPYRGYEQYF.